This is a list of T cell receptor beta chains from one sample in a study of Graves' ophthalmopathy and Graves' hyperthyroidism. TCRdb passed the multiplex PCR reads through MiXCR, listing each CDR3 protein once. The sample includes 900,000 to 1,200,000 distinct CDR3 sequences, about 38% of them seen just once. Sequencing used peripheral blood or thyroid tissue (not recorded which). These receptors were obtained from an adult man with Graves' hyperthyroidism. Both conserved end residues are part of each CDR3. The D gene is left open where the match is weak. Size is omitted from some rows. Given values are once, few, many or a class for expanded clones.

TRBD2,TRBV7-6,TRBJ2-7,-,17,TGTGCCAGCAGTTTAGTATGGCGGGAGGGCCTCGCCTACGAGCAGTACTTC,CASSLVWREGLAYEQYF
-,TRBV12-3/TRBV12-4,TRBJ2-6,-,13,TGTGCCAGCATGAACGACAGGGCCAACGTCCTGACTTTC,CASMNDRANVLTF
TRBD1,TRBV7-9,TRBJ1-2,many,17,TGTGCCAGCAGCGGCATTGGACAGGGGGCTCGTGACTATGGCTACACCTTC,CASSGIGQGARDYGYTF
-,TRBV29-1,TRBJ2-2,many,11,TGCAGCGTTGAATTCTCCGGGGAGCTGTTTTTT,CSVEFSGELFF
-,TRBV14,TRBJ2-5,many,15,TGTGCCAGCAGCAGTGGGTGGGGTTCTGTGCAGACCCAGTACTTC,CASSSGWGSVQTQYF
TRBD1,TRBV10-3,TRBJ1-1,once,14,TGTGCCAGCAGAGACAGGGGTAGGAACACTGAAGCTTTCTTT,CASRDRGRNTEAFF
TRBD1,TRBV29-1,TRBJ2-5,many,14,TGCAGCGTCGCAACGACAGGGATGAAAGAGACCCAGTACTTC,CSVATTGMKETQYF
-,TRBV29-1,TRBJ1-3,many,11,TGCAGCGGGGGAGCTGGAAACACCATATATTTT,CSGGAGNTIYF
TRBD1,TRBV10-2,TRBJ1-6,-,15,TGCGCCAGCAGTGAGCCGGACAGGGGCCATTCACCCCTCCACTTT,CASSEPDRGHSPLHF
-,TRBV10-3,TRBJ2-5,-,13,TGTGCCAGCAGTAGGGTTTTAGGAGAGACCCAGTACTTC,CASSRVLGETQYF
TRBD1,TRBV4-1,TRBJ1-2,-,16,TGCGCCAGCAGCCAAGAAGAAGGCAGGGGGCGCGATGGCTACACCTTC,CASSQEEGRGRDGYTF
-,TRBV5-1,TRBJ1-5,-,15,TGCGCCAGCAGTTCCGGGGAACTTAGCAATCAGCCCCAGCATTTT,CASSSGELSNQPQHF
TRBD1,TRBV10-3,TRBJ1-6,-,15,TGTGCCATCACCCAATATGGGACAGGGGTTTCACCCCTCCACTTT,CAITQYGTGVSPLHF
TRBD2,TRBV12-3/TRBV12-4,TRBJ2-2,once,16,TGTGCCAGCAGTTTAATTTTAGCGGGAGGGGCCGGGGAGCTGTTTTTT,CASSLILAGGAGELFF
-,TRBV20-1,TRBJ2-7,many,12,TGCAGTGCTAGAGATCAGGGGTACGAGCAGTACTTC,CSARDQGYEQYF
-,TRBV7-2,TRBJ1-2,many,13,TGTGCCAGCAGCTTAGTTCTCTCGGGAGGCTACACCTTC,CASSLVLSGGYTF
-,TRBV10-3,TRBJ2-5,-,14,TGTGCCATCAGTGGGACTACCAAAGGCGAGACCCAGTACTTC,CAISGTTKGETQYF
-,TRBV2,TRBJ1-2,-,13,TGTGCCAGCACCGTGGCACAGAACTATGGCTACACCTTC,CASTVAQNYGYTF